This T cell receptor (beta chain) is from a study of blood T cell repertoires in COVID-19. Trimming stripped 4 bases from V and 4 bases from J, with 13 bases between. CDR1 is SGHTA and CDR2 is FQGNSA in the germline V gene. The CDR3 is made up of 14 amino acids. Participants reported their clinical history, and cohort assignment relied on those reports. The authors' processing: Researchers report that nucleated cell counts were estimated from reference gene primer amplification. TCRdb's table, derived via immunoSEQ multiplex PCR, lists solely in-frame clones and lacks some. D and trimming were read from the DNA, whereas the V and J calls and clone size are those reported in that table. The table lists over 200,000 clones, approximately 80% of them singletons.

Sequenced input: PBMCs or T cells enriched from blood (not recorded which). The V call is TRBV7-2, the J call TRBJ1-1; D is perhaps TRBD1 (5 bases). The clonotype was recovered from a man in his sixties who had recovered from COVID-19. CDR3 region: CASSSDTLTTEAFF. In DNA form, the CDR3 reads TGTGCCAGCAGCTCGGACACTTTGACCACTGAAGCTTTCTTT.